One sample yielded the 20 T cell receptor beta chains listed below, sequenced in a study of OX40 agonist ivuxolimab in advanced cancers. TCRdb keeps only in-frame clones here, not all; method: immunoSEQ multiplex PCR. The sample lists about 27,000 clones, around 85% occurring once. The sample here was CD4+ or CD8+ T cells sorted from blood, taken in a trial of the OX40 agonist ivuxolimab. The source of these receptors is an adult with an advanced solid tumor such as melanoma, head and neck, liver or kidney cancer.

The chain carries TRBV7-6 and TRBJ2-1; TRBD1 matches 7 bases. Trimming took 2 bases from V and 6 from J; bases not matched to a gene: 10. Germline V gives CDR1 SGHVS, CDR2 FNYEAQ. The length of the CDR3 is 16 residues. CDR3: CASSLTLSGGSNEQFF. The DNA for the CDR3 is TGTGCCAGCAGCTTAACTCTGTCAGGGGGATCCAATGAGCAGTTCTTC.

The chain has TRBV27 and TRBJ2-2, with 11 bases identical to TRBD1. The CDR3 sequence is 20 residues long. The germline V gene has CDR1 MNHEY and CDR2 SMNVEV (reference sequence). The junction had 19 bases not matched to a gene; V was cut back by 5 bases and J by 5 bases. This chain's CDR3 is CASSTNGALDRGLSTGELFF. Here the CDR3 DNA reads TGTGCCAGCAGTACTAATGGGGCCTTGGACAGGGGGCTGAGTACCGGGGAGCTGTTTTTT.

J is TRBJ2-7 and V is TRBV28; no clear D gene. V was clipped by 3 bases and J by 5 bases, with 29 bases between them. Germline V gives CDR1 MDHEN, CDR2 SYDVKM. This CDR3 region has 19 residues. As DNA, the CDR3 is TGTGCCAGCAGTTTCTCCGGACCTACTGACTCTATTCGAATGGACGAGCAGTACTTC. The encoded protein is CASSFSGPTDSIRMDEQYF.

The V call is TRBV27, the J call TRBJ2-3; D remains unclear. Germline CDR1 MNHEY, CDR2 SMNVEV (reference sequence). V was shortened by 3 bases and J by 2 bases, with 6 bases between the two germline ends. The CDR3 totals 13 residues. This chain's CDR3 is CASSFGFTDTQYF. The DNA of the CDR3 is TGTGCCAGCAGTTTCGGGTTCACAGATACGCAGTATTTT.

The rearrangement joins TRBV10-3 to TRBJ1-1; TRBD1 matches 7 bases. CDR1 and CDR2 from the germline V gene are ENHRY and SYGVKD. Germline trimming cut 3 bases from V and 2 bases from J; bases unmatched to any gene: 9. This CDR3 is 16 amino acids long. The CDR3 spells CAISDRDRELNTEAFF. The CDR3 nucleotides are TGTGCCATCAGTGACCGGGACAGAGAATTAAACACTGAAGCTTTCTTT.

There are a few counts of this clone. The V gene is TRBV15, the J gene TRBJ2-1; no clear D gene. The CDR3 covers 14 residues. The V end lost 2 bases, the J end lost 3 bases, and 8 bases lay between the germline ends. The germline V gene encodes CDR1 LNHNV and CDR2 YYDKDF (reference sequence). CDR3 region: CATSRTGRYNEQFF. CDR3 DNA: TGTGCCACCAGCAGAACCGGACGCTACAATGAGCAGTTCTTC.

The genes are TRBV5-4 and TRBJ2-7; 13 bases match TRBD2. V trimming: 4 bases; J trimming: 5 bases; junction bases outside the gene matches: 12. Germline V lookup: CDR1 SGHNT, CDR2 YYREEE (reference sequence). The CDR3 loop spans 17 amino acids. CDR3 sequence (DNA): TGTGCCAGCAGCCTAGAAGGACTAGCGGGAGCTAAGGACGAGCAGTACTTC. This sequence encodes CASSLEGLAGAKDEQYF.

The V call is TRBV18, the J call TRBJ2-1, with 8 bases that match TRBD2. The CDR3 loop spans 21 amino acids. CDR1 is KGHSH, CDR2 LQKENI, per germline. The junction had 18 bases not matched to a gene; V was cut back by 2 bases and J by 0 bases. The DNA for the CDR3 is TGTGCCAGCTCACCAGGAAGGATGGGAACTAGCGGTTACAGCTCCTACAATGAGCAGTTCTTC. Its translation is CASSPGRMGTSGYSSYNEQFF.

The V gene is TRBV29-1, the J gene TRBJ1-1, with D unresolved. The V gene lost 7 bases and the J gene lost 3 bases, with 6 bases spanning the gap. The CDR3 contains 10 residues. Germline V gene sequence: CDR1 SQVTM, CDR2 ANQGSEA. CDR3 protein: CSAGYTEAFF. CDR3 DNA sequence: TGCAGCGCCGGCTACACTGAAGCTTTCTTT.

V usage is TRBV9 and J usage is TRBJ1-3; D possibly corresponds to TRBD1 (6 bases). This CDR3 comprises 16 residues. The V gene lost 1 base and the J gene lost 0 bases, with 11 bases spanning the gap. Per the germline V gene, CDR1 is SGDLS and CDR2 is YYNGEE. CDR3 nucleotides: TGTGCCAGCAGCGTACACAGGGACCACTCTGGAAACACCATATATTTT. Its translation is CASSVHRDHSGNTIYF.

This clone was seen once. DNA of the CDR3: TGTGCCAGCAGCAAAGGTCTGGCGAACAATGAGCAGTTCTTC. This translates into CASSKGLANNEQFF. The rearrangement joins TRBV21-1 to TRBJ2-1. TRBV21-1 is a pseudogene. This CDR3 is 14 amino acids long.

The chain employs TRBV7-9 and TRBJ2-1; D is perhaps TRBD1 or TRBD2 (5 bases each). Germline values: CDR1 SEHNR, CDR2 FQNEAQ (reference sequence). CDR3 length: 16 residues. V lost 5 bases and J lost 7, with 21 bases in between. In DNA form, the CDR3 reads TGTGCCAGCAGCCCGAGGGGTAGCGAAAATTTTAATGAGCAGTTCTTC. Translated, it gives CASSPRGSENFNEQFF.

The rearrangement links TRBV7-9 to TRBJ1-5, with 9 bases identical to TRBD1. The CDR3 is made up of 15 amino acids. V gave up 0 bases and J gave up 4 bases; unmatched junction bases: 1. Germline-derived CDR1 and CDR2 are SEHNR and FQNEAQ (reference sequence). CDR3 loop: CASSLAGQGNQPQHF. The CDR3 DNA follows: TGTGCCAGCAGCTTAGCGGGACAGGGTAATCAGCCCCAGCATTTT.

The chain has TRBV6-5 and TRBJ2-5; no reliable D call. CDR1 and CDR2 (germline): MNHEY, SVGAGI. V was trimmed by 0 bases and J by 3 bases, leaving 8 bases between them. This CDR3 has 14 residues. The CDR3 protein is CASSYSGREETQYF. The CDR3 DNA reads TGTGCCAGCAGTTACTCGGGCCGGGAAGAGACCCAGTACTTC.

The V call is TRBV10-3, the J call TRBJ2-2; 8 nucleotides line up with TRBD1. This CDR3 has 15 amino acids. With V trimmed by 2 bases and J by 6 bases, 5 bases remained unmatched. Germline CDR1 is ENHRY and CDR2 is SYGVKD. DNA for the CDR3: TGTGCCATCAGTGAGCCGGACAGGGTTTCCGGGGAGCTGTTTTTT. Protein product: CAISEPDRVSGELFF.

The rearrangement uses TRBV15 and TRBJ2-1; the match to TRBD2 covers 11 bases. The CDR3 contains 16 residues. The germline CDR1 and CDR2 sequences are LNHNV and YYDKDF (reference sequence). After removal of 5 bases from V and 1 base from J, the junction contained 4 bases not matched to a gene. CDR3 nucleotides: TGTGCCACCAGCCCGACTAGCGGGGAATCCTACAATGAGCAGTTCTTC. It specifies CATSPTSGESYNEQFF.

The CDR3 protein is CASSFSGLYQETQYF. In DNA form, the CDR3 reads TGTGCCAGCAGCTTTTCTGGGCTGTACCAAGAGACCCAGTACTTC. The chain is built from TRBV11-2 and TRBJ2-5; D not resolved. Germline assignment: CDR1 SGHAT and CDR2 FQNNGV. The germline V and J ends were trimmed by 3 bases and 0 bases, with 11 bases remaining between them. This CDR3 comprises 15 residues.

This rearrangement joins TRBV28 to TRBJ2-1; D uncertain. Germline V gene lookup returns CDR1 MDHEN and CDR2 SYDVKM. V gave up 4 bases and J gave up 8 bases, with 15 bases separating them. The CDR3 runs to 14 residues. The CDR3 sequence is CASSYRPARDEQFF. The CDR3 DNA sequence: TGTGCCAGCAGTTACCGACCGGCTAGGGATGAGCAGTTCTTC.

The chain couples TRBV5-1 to TRBJ1-1; D not resolved. Trimming removed 0 bases from V and 0 bases from J, with 6 bases in between. The CDR3 has 14 residues. Per the germline V gene, CDR1 is SGHRS and CDR2 is YFSETQ. In DNA form, the CDR3 reads TGCGCCAGCAGCTTGGGACAAATGAACACTGAAGCTTTCTTT. Translation: CASSLGQMNTEAFF. The whole variable domain, filled in from reference TRBV5-1 and TRBJ1-1, reads KAGVTQTPRYLIKTRGQQVTLSCSPISGHRSVSWYQQTPGQGLQFLFEYFSETQRNKGNFPGRFSGRQFSNSRSEMNVSTLELGDSALYLCASSLGQMNTEAFFGQGTRLTVV.

The chain combines TRBV28 with TRBJ2-7, with TRBD2 matching 10 bases. The CDR3 covers 18 residues. The germline V gene has CDR1 MDHEN and CDR2 SYDVKM. Trimming removed 2 bases from V and 1 base from J; junction bases left unmatched: 11. The CDR3 here is CASSLEVLAGDLSYEQYF. DNA of the CDR3: TGTGCCAGCAGTTTAGAGGTTCTAGCGGGAGACTTGTCCTACGAGCAGTACTTC.